The clone carrying this T cell receptor beta chain appeared once. Its antigen remains unknown. TCRdb re-analysed the reads in MiXCR, keeping a single row per CDR3 protein. There are some 500,000 distinct CDR3 sequences in the sample; about 33% occur only once, and roughly 15% lies in the top ten. CDR3 size: 16 residues. Trimming cost V 1 base and J 3 bases; bases outside gene matches: 6. Germline V lookup: CDR1 LNHDA, CDR2 SQIVND (reference sequence). The sample is drawn from a study of T cell repertoires in cytomegalovirus infection. About the study: The public TCR beta signatures pointed to both CMV infection and matching HLA type.

Broader study findings: The response measured ex vivo was dominated by TCR beta clonotypes (HLA-C-restricted and CMV-specific). CMV carriers with the relevant HLA were identified by cumulative public TCR beta family frequency.

Sequenced here: cultured PBMCs, sampled from culture after CMV antigen stimulation. The chain uses TRBV19 and TRBJ2-7; TRBD2 aligns across 10 bases. This receptor was obtained from a human donor in good health (CMV status not recorded). Some clones in this sample may be carry-over from other donors' samples. CDR3: CASSIVAGGQHYEQYF. The CDR3 DNA sequence: TGTGCCAGTAGTATAGTAGCGGGAGGCCAGCACTACGAGCAGTACTTC. The variable domain in full, completed from reference TRBV19 and TRBJ2-7, reads DGGITQSPKYLFRKEGQNVTLSCEQNLNHDAMYWYRQDPGQGLRLIYYSQIVNDFQKGDIAEGYSVSREKKESFPLTVTSAQKNPTAFYLCASSIVAGGQHYEQYFGPGTRLTVT.